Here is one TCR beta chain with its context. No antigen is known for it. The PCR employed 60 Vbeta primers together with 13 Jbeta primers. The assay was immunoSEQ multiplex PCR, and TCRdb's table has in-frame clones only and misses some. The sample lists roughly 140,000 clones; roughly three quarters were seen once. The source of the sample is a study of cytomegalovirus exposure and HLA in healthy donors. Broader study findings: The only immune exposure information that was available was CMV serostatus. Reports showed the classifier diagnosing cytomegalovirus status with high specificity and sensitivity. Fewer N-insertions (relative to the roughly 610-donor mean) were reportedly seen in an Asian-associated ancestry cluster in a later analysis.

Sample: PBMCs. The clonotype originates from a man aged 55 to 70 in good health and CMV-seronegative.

The CDR3 DNA is TGTGCCAGCAGTGAAGGGAGGTGGGAGACCCAGTACTTC. This sequence encodes CASSEGRWETQYF. The chain employs TRBV25-1 and TRBJ2-5, with D perhaps matching TRBD2 (6 bases). This CDR3 is built from 13 residues. V lost 2 bases to trimming and J lost 5 bases, with 9 bases between them. Looked up from germline, CDR1 is MGHDK and CDR2 is SYGVNS.